This note documents a single TCR beta chain sequence. Its cognate antigen is unknown. This sample was taken from a study of cytomegalovirus exposure and HLA in healthy donors. Whole-study findings and limits: The classifier, whose performance was assessed in both the original and validation cohorts, reportedly diagnosed cytomegalovirus status with high specificity and sensitivity. Altogether, 150 to 200 TCR beta chains were recorded as cytomegalovirus-associated. Many donors shared some public TCRs, even though most TCR sequences were rare. In vitro checks showed that a few CMV-associated chains really do target CMV antigens.

The repertoire was sequenced with immunoSEQ multiplex PCR; TCRdb's copy has only in-frame clones and lacks some. Seen here are roughly 56,000 clones, approximately 93% observed once, and the top ten hold more than 1.5%. Per the germline V gene, CDR1 is SEHNR and CDR2 is FQNEAQ (reference sequence). This CDR3 has 14 residues. V was shortened by 5 bases and J by 2 bases, with 12 bases between the two germline ends. V is TRBV7-9 and J is TRBJ2-5; perhaps TRBD2 as D (5 bases). The sequenced sample was PBMCs. The receptor was isolated from a woman under 30 in good health and CMV-seropositive. CDR3 in DNA: TGTGCCAGCAGCCCACCGAGCGGACAAGAGACCCAGTACTTC. This codes for CASSPPSGQETQYF.